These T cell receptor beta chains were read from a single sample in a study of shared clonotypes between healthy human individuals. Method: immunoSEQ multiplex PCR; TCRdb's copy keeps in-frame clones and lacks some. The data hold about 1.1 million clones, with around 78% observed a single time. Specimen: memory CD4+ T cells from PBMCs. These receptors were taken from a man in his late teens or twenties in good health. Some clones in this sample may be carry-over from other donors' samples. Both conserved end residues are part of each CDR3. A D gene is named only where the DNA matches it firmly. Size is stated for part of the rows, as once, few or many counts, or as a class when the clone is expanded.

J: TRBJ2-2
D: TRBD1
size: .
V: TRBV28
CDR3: CASRTPGQGAFGELFF
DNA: TGTGCCAGCAGGACTCCGGGACAGGGGGCGTTCGGGGAGCTGTTTTTT

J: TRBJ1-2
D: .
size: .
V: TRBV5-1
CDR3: CASSPQENNYGYTF
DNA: TGCGCCAGCAGTCCGCAGGAGAATAACTATGGCTACACCTTC

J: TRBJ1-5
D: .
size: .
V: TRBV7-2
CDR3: CASSPGIHSNQPQHF
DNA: TGTGCCAGCAGCCCTGGGATCCATAGCAATCAGCCCCAGCATTTT

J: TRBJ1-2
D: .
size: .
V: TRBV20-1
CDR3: CSASNSRGYTF
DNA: TGCAGTGCTAGTAACTCTAGAGGCTACACCTTC

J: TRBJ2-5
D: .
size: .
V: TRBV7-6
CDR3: CASSLRLQTEETQYF
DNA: TGTGCCAGCAGCTTACGTTTACAGACCGAAGAGACCCAGTACTTC

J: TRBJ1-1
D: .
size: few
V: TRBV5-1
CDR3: CASSVRPLNTEAFF
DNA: TGCGCCAGCAGTGTCCGACCTCTGAACACTGAAGCTTTCTTT

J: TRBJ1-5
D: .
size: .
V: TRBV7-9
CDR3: CASSLSRAGQPQHF
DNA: TGTGCCAGCAGCTTGTCCAGGGCAGGCCAGCCCCAGCATTTT

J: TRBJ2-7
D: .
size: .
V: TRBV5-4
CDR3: CASSQRTDSSYEQYF
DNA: TGTGCCAGCAGCCAGAGGACCGATAGCTCCTACGAGCAGTACTTC

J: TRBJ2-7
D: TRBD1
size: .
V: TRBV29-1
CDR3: CGATGQGAHEQYF
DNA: TGCGGCGCCACGGGACAGGGGGCTCACGAGCAGTACTTC

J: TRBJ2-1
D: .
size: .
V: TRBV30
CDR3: CAWRKPARRLNNEQFF
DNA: TGTGCCTGGAGAAAACCGGCACGGAGGCTGAACAATGAGCAGTTCTTC

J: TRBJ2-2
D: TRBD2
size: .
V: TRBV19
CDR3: CASSIVNRLAGPTGELFF
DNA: TGTGCCAGTAGTATAGTAAATCGGCTAGCGGGACCCACCGGGGAGCTGTTTTTT

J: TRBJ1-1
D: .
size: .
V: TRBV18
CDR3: CASSPPGAGVAFF
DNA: TGTGCCAGCTCACCACCGGGGGCAGGGGTGGCTTTCTTT

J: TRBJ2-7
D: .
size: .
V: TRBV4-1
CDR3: CASSHSPKEGKYEQYF
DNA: TGCGCCAGCAGCCATTCCCCCAAAGAGGGAAAATACGAGCAGTACTTC

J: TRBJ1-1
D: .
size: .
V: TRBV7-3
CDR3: CASSLLGNEAFF
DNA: TGTGCCAGCAGCTTATTGGGCAATGAAGCTTTCTTT

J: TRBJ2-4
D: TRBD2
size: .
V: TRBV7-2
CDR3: CASSLLAGVAKNIQYF
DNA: TGTGCCAGCAGCTTACTAGCGGGAGTTGCCAAAAACATTCAGTACTTC

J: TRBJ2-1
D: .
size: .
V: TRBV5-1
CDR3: CASSLEPSGEQFF
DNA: TGCGCCAGCAGCTTGGAGCCGAGTGGTGAGCAGTTCTTC

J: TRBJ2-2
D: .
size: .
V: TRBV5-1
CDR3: CASSRLNRASANTGELFF
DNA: TGCGCCAGCAGCCGTCTGAACAGGGCCAGTGCGAACACCGGGGAGCTGTTTTTT

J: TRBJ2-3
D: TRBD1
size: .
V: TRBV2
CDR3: CASSKLTGADTQYF
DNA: TGTGCCAGCAGCAAGTTGACAGGGGCAGATACGCAGTATTTT

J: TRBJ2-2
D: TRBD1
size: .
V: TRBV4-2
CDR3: CASSHEQGARTGELFF
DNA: TGTGCCAGCAGCCATGAACAGGGGGCGCGTACCGGGGAGCTGTTTTTT

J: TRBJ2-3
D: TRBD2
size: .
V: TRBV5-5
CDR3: CASSLWGLKDTQYF
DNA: TGTGCCAGCAGCTTGTGGGGACTAAAAGATACGCAGTATTTT

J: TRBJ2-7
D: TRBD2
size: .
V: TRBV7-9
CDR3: CASSPNGLVVEQYF
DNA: TGTGCCAGCAGCCCTAACGGACTAGTGGTCGAGCAGTACTTC

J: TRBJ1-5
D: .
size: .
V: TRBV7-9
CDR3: CASSPVEPAYNQPQHF
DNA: TGTGCCAGCAGCCCGGTGGAGCCAGCCTACAATCAGCCCCAGCATTTT